Presented here are 29 T cell receptor beta chains from one specimen sequenced in a study of shared clonotypes between healthy human individuals. The method was immunoSEQ multiplex PCR; TCRdb's version includes in-frame clones alone and lacks a portion of them. The data contain around 83,000 clones, roughly two thirds of them singletons. Sequences were obtained from memory CD8+ T cells sorted from blood. Subset: CD45RO+ cells pooled with CCR7-negative TemRA cells. These receptors were taken from a man aged 25 to 45 in good health.

This rearrangement joins TRBV20-1 to TRBJ1-2; the D is unclear. The ends were cut back, 0 bases at V and 6 bases at J, with 2 bases in the middle. The germline gives CDR1 DFQATT, CDR2 SNEGSKA (reference sequence). This CDR3 comprises 10 residues. In nucleotides, the CDR3 is TGCAGTGCTAGAGATCATGGCTACACCTTC. Translated: CSARDHGYTF.

This chain joins TRBV25-1 and TRBJ2-2, with 8 bases fitting TRBD1. This CDR3 has 14 residues. The germline V gene encodes CDR1 MGHDK and CDR2 SYGVNS. With V trimmed by 9 bases and J by 3 bases, 6 bases remained unmatched. The CDR3, as DNA: TGTGCCAGTACTGACAGGGGTGACACCGGGGAGCTGTTTTTT. It translates to CASTDRGDTGELFF.

J is TRBJ2-5 and V is TRBV25-1; D may be TRBD1 or TRBD2 (7 bases each). The CDR3 totals 13 residues. Germline CDR1 MGHDK, CDR2 SYGVNS. V lost 6 bases and J lost 2, with 10 bases in between. CDR3 protein: CASSRGGQETQYF. DNA for the CDR3: TGTGCCAGCAGCAGGGGGGGACAAGAGACCCAGTACTTC. Looking up the rest from reference TRBV25-1 and TRBJ2-5 gives the full variable domain: EADIYQTPRYLVIGTGKKITLECSQTMGHDKMYWYQQDPGMELHLIHYSYGVNSTEKGDLSSESTVSRIRTEHFPLTLESARPSHTSQYLCASSRGGQETQYFGPGTRLLVL.

The chain couples TRBV5-1 to TRBJ1-3; D is perhaps TRBD1 (6 bases). V gave up 4 bases and J gave up 0 bases, with 8 bases separating them. CDR3 length: 14 residues. Germline CDR1 and CDR2: SGHRS and YFSETQ. CDR3 sequence (DNA): TGCGCCAGCAGCCGGGACACCTCTGGAAACACCATATATTTT. Translation: CASSRDTSGNTIYF.

The V gene is TRBV19, the J gene TRBJ1-4; D gene uncertain. Germline CDR1 LNHDA, CDR2 SQIVND (reference sequence). The CDR3 spans 13 residues. V gave up 1 base and J gave up 4 bases, with 4 bases separating them. The CDR3 spells CASSIASNEKLFF. DNA for the CDR3: TGTGCCAGTAGTATAGCAAGTAATGAAAAACTGTTTTTT.

This chain links TRBV4-2 with TRBJ2-7, with TRBD2 identical over 8 bases. Germline values: CDR1 LGHNA, CDR2 YNFKEQ. Trimming at V came to 5 bases and at J to 3 bases, leaving 9 bases not matched to a gene. CDR3 length: 15 residues. DNA for the CDR3: TGTGCCAGCAGCGGAAGCGGGAGACGGAGCTACGAGCAGTACTTC. Its protein is CASSGSGRRSYEQYF.

This clone occurred many times. The rearrangement links TRBV28 to TRBJ2-1, with TRBD1 matching over 8 bases. Germline V gene sequence: CDR1 MDHEN, CDR2 SYDVKM. V was clipped by 5 bases and J by 7 bases; unmatched bases: 4. This CDR3 region has 13 residues. Here the CDR3 reads CASSPRGLNEQFF. The CDR3 coding sequence is TGTGCCAGCAGTCCCAGGGGGCTGAATGAGCAGTTCTTC.

This clone was found once. The chain employs TRBV11-2 and TRBJ2-1; D gene uncertain. Looked up from germline, CDR1 is SGHAT and CDR2 is FQNNGV. The CDR3 runs 12 residues. V dropped 1 base and J dropped 6 bases, with 4 bases sitting between them. The CDR3 coding sequence is TGTGCCAGCAGCTTAGGACTCAATGAGCAGTTCTTC. As protein: CASSLGLNEQFF.

This chain links TRBV5-4 with TRBJ2-7, with 8 bases lining up with TRBD1. CDR1 is SGHNT and CDR2 is YYREEE in the germline V gene (reference sequence). With V trimmed by 4 bases and J by 1 base, 10 bases remained unmatched. This CDR3 is 16 amino acids long. This CDR3 reads CASSVRQGSRSYEQYF. The CDR3 coding sequence is TGTGCCAGCAGCGTAAGACAGGGGTCGAGGTCCTACGAGCAGTACTTC.

The chain is built from TRBV18 and TRBJ2-3; D is perhaps TRBD2 (6 bases). Trimming removed 2 bases from V and 0 bases from J, with 21 bases in between. The CDR3 runs to 19 residues. Germline CDR1 reads KGHSH; CDR2 reads LQKENI. The chain's CDR3 is CASSPRLLRRGISTDTQYF. The CDR3 nucleotides read TGTGCCAGCTCACCAAGGTTGTTGCGGAGGGGAATTAGCACAGATACGCAGTATTTT.

The chain is built from TRBV6-1 and TRBJ1-1; D is possibly TRBD1 (5 bases). Germline V gene sequence: CDR1 MNHNS, CDR2 SASEGT. The CDR3 totals 13 residues. The V end lost 2 bases, the J end lost 12 bases, and 16 bases lay between the germline ends. CDR3: CASSERRAIGSFF. As DNA, the CDR3 is TGTGCCAGCAGTGAACGCAGGGCCATAGGTTCTTTCTTT.

This clone was detected only a few times. The chain uses TRBV7-9 and TRBJ2-3; D might be TRBD1 or TRBD2, each matching 5 bases. The CDR3 extends over 18 amino acids. CDR1 and CDR2 from the germline V gene are SEHNR and FQNEAQ (reference sequence). Trimming shortened V by 1 base and J by 0 bases, and 17 bases separated the two germline ends. The CDR3 DNA reads as TGTGCCAGCAGCTTAGGGGGGTGGCCGTCGACGAGCACAGATACGCAGTATTTT. Translating gives CASSLGGWPSTSTDTQYF.

This rearrangement joins TRBV6-5 to TRBJ2-1; the D gene could be TRBD1 or TRBD2 (5 bases each). The CDR3 is 15 residues long. V was trimmed by 6 bases and J by 6 bases, leaving 18 bases between them. CDR1 and CDR2 from the germline V gene are MNHEY and SVGAGI. DNA for the CDR3: TGTGCCAGCAGCCCCGGGACCGACGATTTCAATGAGCAGTTCTTC. Translated: CASSPGTDDFNEQFF.

The chain has TRBV6-1 and TRBJ2-1; TRBD2 is a possible D gene (5 bases). CDR3 size: 14 residues. The V end lost 2 bases, the J end lost 4 bases, and 9 bases lay between the germline ends. Germline CDR1 is MNHNS and CDR2 is SASEGT. The CDR3, as DNA: TGTGCCAGCAGTGAACAAGCGGAGTACAATGAGCAGTTCTTC. It encodes CASSEQAEYNEQFF.

V usage is TRBV28 and J usage is TRBJ2-7; weak D call: TRBD2 (5 bases). The CDR3 runs to 14 residues. V lost 5 bases to trimming and J lost 3 bases, with 14 bases between them. The germline V gene has CDR1 MDHEN and CDR2 SYDVKM. This chain's CDR3 is CASSDLLGYYEQYF. The DNA for the CDR3 is TGTGCCAGCAGTGACCTACTAGGCTACTACGAGCAGTACTTC. The whole variable domain, filled in from reference TRBV28 and TRBJ2-7, reads DVKVTQSSRYLVKRTGEKVFLECVQDMDHENMFWYRQDPGLGLRLIYFSYDVKMKEKGDIPEGYSVSREKKERFSLILESASTNQTSMYLCASSDLLGYYEQYFGPGTRLTVT.

The J gene is TRBJ1-1, the V gene TRBV5-4; a possible D gene is TRBD1 (6 bases). Germline values: CDR1 SGHNT, CDR2 YYREEE (reference sequence). The CDR3 runs to 15 residues. Trimming stripped 4 bases from V and 0 bases from J, with 13 bases between. The CDR3 protein is CASSRLDRLNTEAFF. The CDR3 nucleotides read TGTGCCAGCAGCAGATTAGACAGGCTGAACACTGAAGCTTTCTTT.

The CDR3 region has the DNA TGTGCCAGCAGCTTATACCCTAGCGAGCAGTACTTC. Translated, it gives CASSLYPSEQYF. This sequence joins TRBV13 and TRBJ2-7; D unclear. The CDR3 extends over 12 amino acids. Deletions cut 2 bases from V and 6 bases from J, with 8 bases between. Germline loops: CDR1 PRHDT, CDR2 FYEKMQ (reference sequence).

Many counts were recorded for this clone. This chain links TRBV7-9 with TRBJ2-2, with 9 bases identical to TRBD1. Germline-derived CDR1 and CDR2 are SEHNR and FQNEAQ (reference sequence). The V gene end was trimmed by 4 bases and the J gene end by 7 bases; junction bases not matched to a gene: 13. The CDR3 covers 17 residues. The CDR3 reads CASSSTGRTGAGGELFF. In DNA, the CDR3 is TGTGCCAGCAGCTCTACCGGCCGGACAGGGGCGGGCGGGGAGCTGTTTTTT.

J is TRBJ2-1 and V is TRBV11-2; 9 nucleotides align to TRBD2. The CDR3 spans 14 residues. Trimming removed 1 base from V and 9 bases from J; junction bases left unmatched: 4. Germline lookup yields CDR1 SGHAT and CDR2 FQNNGV. The CDR3 DNA follows: TGTGCCAGCAGCTTAGTGGCGGGAGGGTTTGAGCAGTTCTTC. Its protein is CASSLVAGGFEQFF.

This clone was found many times. The V gene is TRBV28, the J gene TRBJ1-1; perhaps TRBD1 as D (6 bases). Germline loops: CDR1 MDHEN, CDR2 SYDVKM. CDR3 size: 16 residues. Trimming took off 5 bases at V and 1 base at J, with 17 bases between the two ends. The CDR3 sequence: CASSPEQGLANTEAFF. CDR3 nucleotide sequence: TGTGCCAGCAGTCCAGAACAGGGCCTTGCGAACACTGAAGCTTTCTTT.

This clone appeared a few times. The V call is TRBV5-6, the J call TRBJ1-5; D unresolved. Per germline, CDR1 SGHDT and CDR2 YYEEEE. CDR3 size: 14 residues. The ends were cut back, 2 bases at V and 1 base at J, with 7 bases in the middle. The CDR3 bases are TGTGCCAGCAGCTTTTTCCTCAGCAATCAGCCCCAGCATTTT. It specifies CASSFFLSNQPQHF.

This clone was detected many times. V usage is TRBV7-8 and J usage is TRBJ2-1; D is uncertain. The CDR3 loop spans 17 amino acids. The germline V gene has CDR1 SGHVS and CDR2 FQNEAQ. V was trimmed by 0 bases and J by 2 bases, leaving 14 bases between them. Here the CDR3 reads CASSLAGFSSAYNEQFF. In nucleotides, the CDR3 is TGTGCCAGCAGCTTAGCGGGTTTTTCGAGTGCCTACAATGAGCAGTTCTTC. Full variable domain (rest looked up from reference TRBV7-8 and TRBJ2-1): GAGVSQSPRYKVAKRGQDVALRCDPISGHVSLFWYQQALGQGPEFLTYFQNEAQLDKSGLPSDRFFAERPEGSVSTLKIQRTQQEDSAVYLCASSLAGFSSAYNEQFFGPGTRLTVL.

The chain carries TRBV19 and TRBJ2-1; D might be TRBD1 or TRBD2, each matching 5 bases. Germline assignment: CDR1 LNHDA and CDR2 SQIVND (reference sequence). V lost 5 bases to trimming and J lost 4 bases, with 15 bases between them. The CDR3 is 15 residues long. The CDR3 region is CASSSAGTDYNEQFF. CDR3 DNA: TGTGCCAGTAGTTCCGCCGGGACGGATTACAATGAGCAGTTCTTC.

The chain employs TRBV29-1 and TRBJ2-7, with D perhaps matching TRBD2 (6 bases). The ends were cut back, 3 bases at V and 6 bases at J, with 9 bases in the middle. The CDR3 covers 11 residues. Per germline, CDR1 SQVTM and CDR2 ANQGSEA. The CDR3 loop reads CSVDYGGEQYF. Here the CDR3 DNA reads TGCAGCGTTGACTACGGGGGCGAGCAGTACTTC.

The chain recombines TRBV28 with TRBJ1-5; TRBD1 might be the D (5 bases). CDR1 and CDR2 from the germline V gene are MDHEN and SYDVKM. The CDR3 totals 15 residues. The V end lost 3 bases, the J end lost 1 base, and 10 bases lay between the germline ends. CDR3 nucleotide sequence: TGTGCCAGCAGTTTGGGGGGTAACAGCAATCAGCCCCAGCATTTT. Its translation is CASSLGGNSNQPQHF. Drawing the rest from reference TRBV28 and TRBJ1-5, the complete variable domain is DVKVTQSSRYLVKRTGEKVFLECVQDMDHENMFWYRQDPGLGLRLIYFSYDVKMKEKGDIPEGYSVSREKKERFSLILESASTNQTSMYLCASSLGGNSNQPQHFGDGTRLSIL.

V gene TRBV7-2 combines with J gene TRBJ1-3, with 8 bases lining up with TRBD1. CDR3 length equals 16 residues. The ends lost 5 bases at V and 4 bases at J; junction bases unmatched: 10. The V gene's germline CDR1 is SGHTA and CDR2 FQGNSA. In DNA form, the CDR3 reads TGTGCCAGCAGCCAGGCCGTGAGACAGGGGGGAAACACCATATATTTT. It encodes CASSQAVRQGGNTIYF.

The CDR3: CASSPTGLAAYEQYF. The CDR3 DNA reads TGTGCCAGCAGCCCCACCGGACTAGCTGCCTACGAGCAGTACTTC. This chain joins TRBV9 and TRBJ2-7; TRBD2 aligns across 8 bases. Germline values: CDR1 SGDLS, CDR2 YYNGEE. V trimming: 4 bases; J trimming: 2 bases; junction bases outside the gene matches: 8. This CDR3 is 15 amino acids long.

This clone was counted between two and nine times. This rearrangement joins TRBV13 to TRBJ2-7; D perhaps matches TRBD2 (5 bases). The V and J ends lost 3 bases and 2 bases respectively, with 11 bases between them. The length of the CDR3 is 14 residues. Germline V gives CDR1 PRHDT, CDR2 FYEKMQ (reference sequence). The CDR3 nucleotides are TGTGCCAGCAGCTTGTCCGGGAAGGCCTACGAGCAGTACTTC. Encoded protein: CASSLSGKAYEQYF.

The V call is TRBV29-1, the J call TRBJ2-1; 7 positions match TRBD1. This CDR3 spans 12 amino acids. J was trimmed by 8 bases and V by 7 bases; bases with no gene match: 8. Germline V lookup: CDR1 SQVTM, CDR2 ANQGSEA. CDR3 in DNA: TGCAGCGCCGACAGGGCGGCGGATGAGCAGTTCTTC. This codes for CSADRAADEQFF.